The rows below give T cell receptor beta chains drawn from one sample of a study of graft-versus-host responses after intestinal transplantation. This table comes from immunoSEQ multiplex PCR, and its TCRdb copy is limited to in-frame clones, with some not included. The sample consists of 13,000 or so clones, 38% of them appearing once. The specimen was alloreactive CD4+ T cells from a mixed lymphocyte reaction culture, collected before intestinal transplant. All receptors come from a human patient who received an intestinal transplant. CDR3s include the opening cysteine and the closing phenylalanine or tryptophan. D genes are given only for firm matches. Clone size is shown for a subset of rows, as once, few, many or a class of expanded clone.

>-|TRBV7-2|TRBJ2-3|-|15
TGTGCCAGCAGCTTATTCAATCAGGGTTTGGATACGCAGTATTTT
CASSLFNQGLDTQYF
>-|TRBV18|TRBJ2-5|-|13
TGTGCCAGCTCACCGGGTCTAGGAGAGACCCAGTACTTC
CASSPGLGETQYF
>-|TRBV9|TRBJ2-7|-|15
TGTGCCAGCAGCGTAGGGGCGGGCCTCTCCTACGAGCAGTACTTC
CASSVGAGLSYEQYF
>-|TRBV4-3|TRBJ2-5|-|15
TGCGCCAGCAGCCAAGATTTCGGGTCCCAAGAGACCCAGTACTTC
CASSQDFGSQETQYF
>few|TRBV5-6|TRBJ2-1|-|16
TGTGCCAGCAGCTTGGAATACCGGAGCTCCTACAATGAGCAGTTCTTC
CASSLEYRSSYNEQFF
>-|TRBV2|TRBJ2-5|TRBD1|14
TGTGCCAGCTTCGACAGGGGACGGGAAGAGACCCAGTACTTC
CASFDRGREETQYF
>once|TRBV7-2|TRBJ1-2|-|16
TGTGCCAGCAGCTTTTTTTTCGGGGGTAATTCCTATGGCTACACCTTC
CASSFFFGGNSYGYTF
>-|TRBV5-1|TRBJ2-1|TRBD1|14
TGCGCCAGCAGCCAGGGACAGGGGGGGAATGAGCAGTTCTTC
CASSQGQGGNEQFF
>few|TRBV10-2|TRBJ2-5|TRBD2|14
TGCGCCAGTGCAGCGGGACTAGCTATGGAGACCCAGTACTTC
CASAAGLAMETQYF
>-|TRBV7-2|TRBJ2-7|-|15
TGTGCCAGCAGCGCGGCCTGGGGGCTCTTTTACGAGCAGTACTTC
CASSAAWGLFYEQYF
>few|TRBV4-2|TRBJ2-6|TRBD1|20
TGTGCCAGCAGCCTACAGATTAACCCGGGACAGGGTTCTGGGGCCAACGTCCTGACTTTC
CASSLQINPGQGSGANVLTF
>-|TRBV2|TRBJ2-7|-|15
TGTGCCAGCAGTGAAGCGCTTGCACTCGCCTACGAGCAGTACTTC
CASSEALALAYEQYF
>-|TRBV7-9|TRBJ1-6|-|15
TGTGCCAGCAGCCCCAGGGGTGGCTATAATTCACCCCTCCACTTT
CASSPRGGYNSPLHF
>medium-sized|TRBV7-9|TRBJ1-2|-|12
TGTGCCAGCAGCTTAGCGCTGAGGGGCTACACCTTC
CASSLALRGYTF
>few|TRBV10-3|TRBJ1-2|TRBD1|14
TGTGCCATCAGTATGACAGGGATCGACTATGGCTACACCTTC
CAISMTGIDYGYTF
>-|TRBV5-1|TRBJ2-3|TRBD1|17
TGCGCCAGCAGCTCCATGAGGACAGGGGCGAGCACAGATACGCAGTATTTT
CASSSMRTGASTDTQYF